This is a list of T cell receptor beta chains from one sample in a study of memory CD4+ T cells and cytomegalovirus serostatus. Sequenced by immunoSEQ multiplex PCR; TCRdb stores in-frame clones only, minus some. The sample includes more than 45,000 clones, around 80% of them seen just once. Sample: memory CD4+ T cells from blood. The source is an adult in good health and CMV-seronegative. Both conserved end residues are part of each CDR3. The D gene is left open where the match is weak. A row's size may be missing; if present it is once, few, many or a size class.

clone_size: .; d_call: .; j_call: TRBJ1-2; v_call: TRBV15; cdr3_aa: CATSREAFGGYTF; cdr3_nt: TGTGCCACCAGCAGAGAGGCCTTTGGGGGCTACACCTTC
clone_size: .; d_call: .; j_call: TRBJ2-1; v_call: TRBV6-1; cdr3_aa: CASSEGGTVSNEQFF; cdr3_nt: TGTGCCAGCAGTGAAGGCGGGACGGTCTCCAATGAGCAGTTCTTC
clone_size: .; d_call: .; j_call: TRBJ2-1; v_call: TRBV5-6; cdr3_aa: CASSLNAEQFF; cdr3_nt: TGTGCCAGCAGCTTGAATGCTGAGCAGTTCTTC
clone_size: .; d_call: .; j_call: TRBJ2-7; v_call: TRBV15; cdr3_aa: CATSRDRPYEQYF; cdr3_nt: TGTGCCACCAGCAGAGATCGGCCCTACGAGCAGTACTTC
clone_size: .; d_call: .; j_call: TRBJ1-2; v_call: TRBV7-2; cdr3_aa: CASSSTLAEVSYGYTF; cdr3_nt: TGTGCCAGCAGCTCCACCTTGGCAGAAGTTTCCTATGGCTACACCTTC
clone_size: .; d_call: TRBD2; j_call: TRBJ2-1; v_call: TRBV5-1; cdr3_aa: CASAVAGVDEQFF; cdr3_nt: TGCGCCAGCGCCGTAGCGGGAGTTGATGAGCAGTTCTTC
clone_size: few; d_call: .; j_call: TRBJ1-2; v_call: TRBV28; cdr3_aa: CASSSDGGGLSGYTF; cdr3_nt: TGTGCCAGCAGCTCCGACGGGGGGGGCTTATCTGGCTACACCTTC
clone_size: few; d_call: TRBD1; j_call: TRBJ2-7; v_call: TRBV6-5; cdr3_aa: CASSWDRRTTYEQYF; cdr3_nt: TGTGCCAGCAGCTGGGACAGACGGACGACCTACGAGCAGTACTTC
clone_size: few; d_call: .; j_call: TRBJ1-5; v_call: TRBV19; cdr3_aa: CASSTTAVGNQPQHF; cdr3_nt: TGTGCCAGTAGTACGACAGCTGTGGGCAATCAGCCCCAGCATTTT
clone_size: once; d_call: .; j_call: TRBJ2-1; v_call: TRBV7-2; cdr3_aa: CASKWSNEQFF; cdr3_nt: TGTGCCAGCAAATGGAGCAATGAGCAGTTCTTC
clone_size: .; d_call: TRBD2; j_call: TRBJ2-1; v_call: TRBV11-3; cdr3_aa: CASSWGWVAGEPYNEQFF; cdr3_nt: TGTGCCAGCAGCTGGGGTTGGGTAGCGGGAGAACCCTACAATGAGCAGTTCTTC
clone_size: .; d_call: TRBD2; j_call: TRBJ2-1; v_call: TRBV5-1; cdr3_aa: CASSSERTSGYNEQFF; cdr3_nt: TGCGCCAGCAGCTCGGAACGGACTAGCGGCTACAATGAGCAGTTCTTC
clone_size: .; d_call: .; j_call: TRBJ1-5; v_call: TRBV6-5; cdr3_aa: CASSVSGNQPQHF; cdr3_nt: TGTGCCAGCAGCGTATCAGGAAATCAGCCCCAGCATTTT
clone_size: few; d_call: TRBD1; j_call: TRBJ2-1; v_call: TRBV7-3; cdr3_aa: CASSLGQGHNEQFF; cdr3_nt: TGTGCCAGCAGCTTAGGACAGGGTCACAATGAGCAGTTCTTC
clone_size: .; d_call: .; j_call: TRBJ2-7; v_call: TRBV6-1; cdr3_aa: CASSLSVLKYEQYF; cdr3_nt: TGTGCCAGCAGTCTGAGCGTCCTCAAATACGAGCAGTACTTC
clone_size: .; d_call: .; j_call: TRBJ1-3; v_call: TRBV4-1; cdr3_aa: CASSQDPGYSGNTIYF; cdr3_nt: TGCGCCAGCAGCCAAGATCCGGGCTACTCTGGAAACACCATATATTTT
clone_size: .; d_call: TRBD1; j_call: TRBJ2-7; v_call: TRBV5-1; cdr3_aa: CASSWGTGDSYEQYF; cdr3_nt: TGCGCCAGCAGCTGGGGGACAGGGGACTCCTACGAGCAGTACTTC
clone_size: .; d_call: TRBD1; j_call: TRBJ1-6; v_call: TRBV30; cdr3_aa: CAWSVLTGGSPLHF; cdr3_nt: TGTGCCTGGAGTGTACTAACAGGGGGCTCACCCCTCCACTTT
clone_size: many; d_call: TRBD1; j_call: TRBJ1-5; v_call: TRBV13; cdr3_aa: CASSDSRGTQPQHF; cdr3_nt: TGTGCCAGCAGCGACAGCAGGGGGACTCAGCCCCAGCATTTT
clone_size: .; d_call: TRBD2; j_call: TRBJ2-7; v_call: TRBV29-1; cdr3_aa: CSAGGSPREQYF; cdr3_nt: TGCAGCGCGGGAGGAAGCCCTAGGGAGCAGTACTTC
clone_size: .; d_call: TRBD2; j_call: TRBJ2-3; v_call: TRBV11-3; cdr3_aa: CASSSGLAGGTDTQYF; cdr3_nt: TGTGCCAGCAGCTCCGGACTAGCGGGAGGCACAGATACGCAGTATTTT
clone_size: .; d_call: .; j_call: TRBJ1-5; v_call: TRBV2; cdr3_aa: CASSEAEESPQHF; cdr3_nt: TGTGCCAGCAGTGAAGCGGAGGAGTCCCCCCAGCATTTT
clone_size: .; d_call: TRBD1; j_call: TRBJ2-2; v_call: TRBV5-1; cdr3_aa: CASSLSTGWNGELFF; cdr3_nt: TGCGCCAGCAGCTTGTCGACAGGGTGGAACGGGGAGCTGTTTTTT
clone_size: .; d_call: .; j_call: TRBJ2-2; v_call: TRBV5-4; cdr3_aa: CASSSGRGQQYTGELFF; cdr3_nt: TGTGCCAGCAGCTCTGGGCGCGGCCAGCAGTACACCGGGGAGCTGTTTTTT
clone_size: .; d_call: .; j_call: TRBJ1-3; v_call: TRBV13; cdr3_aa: CASSSRSVNTIYF; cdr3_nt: TGTGCCAGCAGCTCCCGGTCGGTCAACACCATATATTTT
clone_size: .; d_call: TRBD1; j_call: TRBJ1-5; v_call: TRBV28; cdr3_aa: CAVGTANSNQPQHF; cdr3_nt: TGTGCTGTAGGGACAGCTAATAGCAATCAGCCCCAGCATTTT
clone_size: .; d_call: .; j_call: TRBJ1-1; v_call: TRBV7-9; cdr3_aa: CASSVTPGRLNTEAFF; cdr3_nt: TGTGCCAGCAGCGTTACCCCGGGACGGCTAAACACTGAAGCTTTCTTT
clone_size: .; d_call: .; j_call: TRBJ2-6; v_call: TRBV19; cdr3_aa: CASSGVFSSGANVLTF; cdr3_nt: TGTGCCAGTAGTGGGGTCTTCTCCTCTGGGGCCAACGTCCTGACTTTC
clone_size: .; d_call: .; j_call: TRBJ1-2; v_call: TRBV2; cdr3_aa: CASSEGNGQLYGYTF; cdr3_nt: TGTGCCAGCAGTGAAGGGAATGGACAGCTCTATGGCTACACCTTC
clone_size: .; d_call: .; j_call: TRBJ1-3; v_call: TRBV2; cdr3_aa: CASSEPASGNTIYF; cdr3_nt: TGTGCCAGCAGTGAACCAGCCTCTGGAAACACCATATATTTT
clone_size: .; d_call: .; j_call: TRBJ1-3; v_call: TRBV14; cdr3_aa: CASSPLGPGNTIYF; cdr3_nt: TGTGCCAGCAGCCCTCTGGGGCCAGGAAACACCATATATTTT
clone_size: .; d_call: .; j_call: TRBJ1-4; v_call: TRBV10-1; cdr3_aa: CASGGTGEKLFF; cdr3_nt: TGCGCCAGCGGGGGGACCGGCGAAAAACTGTTTTTT
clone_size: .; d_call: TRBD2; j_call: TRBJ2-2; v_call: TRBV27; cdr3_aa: CASRKREGDTGELFF; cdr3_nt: TGTGCCAGCAGGAAGCGGGAGGGTGACACCGGGGAGCTGTTTTTT
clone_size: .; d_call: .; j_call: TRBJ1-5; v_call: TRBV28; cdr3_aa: CASVPGSYSNQPQHF; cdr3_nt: TGTGCCAGCGTACCGGGAAGCTATAGCAATCAGCCCCAGCATTTT
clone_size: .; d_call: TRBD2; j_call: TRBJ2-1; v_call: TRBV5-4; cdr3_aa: CASSSGTRGNEQFF; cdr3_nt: TGTGCCAGCAGCTCCGGGACTAGGGGGAATGAGCAGTTCTTC
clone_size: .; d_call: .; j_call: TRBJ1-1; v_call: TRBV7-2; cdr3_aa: CASSPRGAPRAFF; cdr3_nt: TGTGCCAGCAGCCCAAGGGGGGCCCCGCGTGCTTTCTTT
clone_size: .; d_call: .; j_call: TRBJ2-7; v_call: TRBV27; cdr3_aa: CASSYSDLYEQYF; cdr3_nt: TGTGCCAGCAGTTATTCGGACCTCTACGAGCAGTACTTC
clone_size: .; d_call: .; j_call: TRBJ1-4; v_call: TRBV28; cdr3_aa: CASSLGASSEKLFF; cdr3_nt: TGTGCCAGCAGTCTCGGGGCTAGTAGTGAAAAACTGTTTTTT
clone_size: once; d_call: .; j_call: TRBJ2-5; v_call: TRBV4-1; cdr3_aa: CASSEGLAQETQYF; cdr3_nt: TGCGCCAGCAGCGAGGGACTGGCCCAAGAGACCCAGTACTTC
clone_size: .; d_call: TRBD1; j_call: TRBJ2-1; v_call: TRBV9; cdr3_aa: CASSIQQGPYNEQFF; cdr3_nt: TGTGCCAGCAGCATCCAACAGGGGCCCTACAATGAGCAGTTCTTC
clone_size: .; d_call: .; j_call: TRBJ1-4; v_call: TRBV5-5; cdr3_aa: CASRLRQINEKLFF; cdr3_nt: TGTGCCAGCAGACTCCGACAGATTAATGAAAAACTGTTTTTT
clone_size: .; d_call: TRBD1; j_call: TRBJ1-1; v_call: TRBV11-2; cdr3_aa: CASSSRQGANTEAFF; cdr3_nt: TGTGCCAGCAGCTCCCGACAGGGGGCTAACACTGAAGCTTTCTTT
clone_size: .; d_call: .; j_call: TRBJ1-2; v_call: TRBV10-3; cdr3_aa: CAISVDSNYGYTF; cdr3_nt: TGTGCCATCAGTGTGGACAGTAACTATGGCTACACCTTC
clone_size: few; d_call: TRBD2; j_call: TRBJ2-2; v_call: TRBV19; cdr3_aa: CASSIDLTSDTGELFF; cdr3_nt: TGTGCCAGTAGTATAGACCTGACTAGCGACACCGGGGAGCTGTTTTTT
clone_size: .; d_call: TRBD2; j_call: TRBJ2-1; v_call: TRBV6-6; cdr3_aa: CASSDGGGLNNEQFF; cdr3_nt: TGTGCCAGCAGTGACGGGGGGGGTCTAAACAATGAGCAGTTCTTC
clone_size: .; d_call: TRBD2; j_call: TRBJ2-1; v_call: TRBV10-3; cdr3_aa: CAISKIAGAYNEQFF; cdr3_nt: TGTGCCATCAGTAAAATAGCGGGAGCGTACAATGAGCAGTTCTTC